These 26 T cell receptor beta chains share one sample of origin, sequenced in a study of blood T cell repertoires in COVID-19 (TCRdb year 2020). The library relied on the immunoSEQ multiplex PCR assay. The source is immuneACCESS, and TCRdb retained only in-frame sequences with V and J called. Part of the clones is not carried over; for the studies checked, unresolved V genes explain less than half of this, and the remainder is unexplained. In all, the sample holds about 80,000 clones, and approximately 88% of those were seen once. The leading ten clones occupy around 7.3% of the sample. The specimen was peripheral blood. These receptors originate from a woman of 80 years or more with acute or convalescent COVID-19.

This chain uses TRBV29-1 with TRBJ1-2, with 7 positions matching TRBD1. This CDR3 is built from 12 residues. V lost 6 bases and J lost 1; bases outside the gene matches: 2. The germline CDR1 and CDR2 sequences are SQVTM and ANQGSEA. The CDR3 sequence is CSVRDSNYGYTF. CDR3 in DNA: TGCAGCGTCAGGGACAGTAACTATGGCTACACCTTC.

The chain is built from TRBV2 and TRBJ1-6, with 8 bases identical to TRBD1. CDR1 and CDR2 from the germline V gene are SNHLY and FYNNEI. The CDR3 consists of 13 residues. The ends lost 7 bases at V and 10 bases at J; junction bases unmatched: 6. Here the CDR3 reads CASKSTGGSPLHF. CDR3 in DNA: TGTGCCAGCAAAAGTACAGGGGGATCACCCCTCCACTTT.

V and J are TRBV19 and TRBJ1-6, with 10 bases aligning to TRBD1. Per the germline V gene, CDR1 is LNHDA and CDR2 is SQIVND (reference sequence). With 10 bases clipped from V and 0 bases from J, the junction kept 6 bases outside the gene matches. The CDR3 spans 16 residues. The chain's CDR3 is CATSTGGSSYNSPLHF. CDR3 coding DNA: TGTGCCACCTCGACAGGGGGCAGCTCCTATAATTCACCCCTCCACTTT.

The chain employs TRBV10-3 and TRBJ2-1; a possible D gene is TRBD1 (6 bases). The CDR3 runs to 15 residues. The V end lost 2 bases, the J end lost 7 bases, and 15 bases lay between the germline ends. Germline V CDR1 and CDR2: ENHRY, SYGVKD. Here the CDR3 DNA reads TGTGCCATCAGTGAGGAAAATTACCAGGGGAATGAGCAGTTCTTC. Translating gives CAISEENYQGNEQFF.

The chain joins TRBV27 to TRBJ2-7; 7 bases map to TRBD1. The V segment lost 3 bases and the J segment 4 bases; nucleotides outside the gene matches: 6. Germline V gene lookup returns CDR1 MNHEY and CDR2 SMNVEV (reference sequence). The CDR3 contains 14 residues. The CDR3 loop is CASSFEGQKYEQYF. Here the CDR3 DNA reads TGTGCCAGCAGTTTCGAGGGACAGAAGTACGAGCAGTACTTC.

The CDR3 region has the DNA TGCGCCAGCAGCTTGGCCCTACCCAGACTAGCGGGGTCCGGTTACGAGCAGTACTTC. Residues: CASSLALPRLAGSGYEQYF. V gene TRBV5-1 combines with J gene TRBJ2-7; 11 nucleotides agree with TRBD2. The V gene's germline CDR1 is SGHRS and CDR2 YFSETQ. The V gene end was trimmed by 0 bases and the J gene end by 4 bases; junction bases not matched to a gene: 15. The length of the CDR3 is 19 residues.

On this clone: The sample holds other DNA sequences that translate to the same CDR3. The chain uses TRBV19 and TRBJ2-5; TRBD2 aligns across 10 bases. This CDR3 is built from 16 residues. J lost 1 base, V lost 1 base, and 3 bases had no gene match. CDR1 LNHDA and CDR2 SQIVND come from the germline V gene (reference sequence). Written as DNA, the CDR3 is TGTGCCAGTAGTATAGGTTTAGCGGGAGGCCAAGAGACCCAGTACTTC. Amino acids: CASSIGLAGGQETQYF.

This sequence joins TRBV5-1 and TRBJ1-1; D not resolved. Germline CDR1 is SGHRS and CDR2 is YFSETQ. This CDR3 is built from 14 residues. Trimming removed 0 bases from V and 0 bases from J, with 6 bases in between. The CDR3 loop reads CASSLDPMNTEAFF. DNA of the CDR3: TGCGCCAGCAGCTTGGACCCTATGAACACTGAAGCTTTCTTT.

Only one count was recorded for this clone. This chain links TRBV9 with TRBJ2-3, with D possibly matching TRBD2 (5 bases). The CDR3 is made up of 15 amino acids. Germline V CDR1 and CDR2: SGDLS, YYNGEE. The germline V and J ends were trimmed by 0 bases and 1 base, with 9 bases remaining between them. CDR3: CASSVVAHRTDTQYF. As DNA, the CDR3 is TGTGCCAGCAGCGTAGTAGCGCATCGCACAGATACGCAGTATTTT.

This chain joins TRBV11-1 and TRBJ1-2; 7 nucleotides match TRBD1. The germline gives CDR1 SGHAT, CDR2 FQDESV (reference sequence). CDR3 length: 13 residues. V lost 8 bases to trimming and J lost 11 bases; unmatched junction nucleotides: 14. The CDR3 bases are TGTGCCAGCGGTGACCGGCACAGGGGTTGGTACACCTTC. Translated: CASGDRHRGWYTF.

The V call is TRBV7-8, the J call TRBJ1-1; unclear D gene. Trimming took off 1 base at V and 8 bases at J, with 14 bases between the two ends. This CDR3 region has 14 residues. The V gene's germline CDR1 is SGHVS and CDR2 FQNEAQ. CDR3 bases: TGTGCCAGCAGCTTAGTCCCAGGTGGTAGAGAAGCTTTCTTT. This translates into CASSLVPGGREAFF.

This clone was seen only a few times. The V and J genes are TRBV19 and TRBJ2-2; TRBD2 aligns across 7 bases. Germline trimming cut 2 bases from V and 1 base from J; bases unmatched to any gene: 4. This CDR3 is built from 16 residues. Germline lookup yields CDR1 LNHDA and CDR2 SQIVND (reference sequence). In DNA form, the CDR3 reads TGTGCCAGTAGTATATATTTAGCGGGGAACACCGGGGAGCTGTTTTTT. It encodes CASSIYLAGNTGELFF.

This clone appeared a few times. The chain employs TRBV12-5 and TRBJ2-7; D remains unclear. The CDR3 length is 15 residues. Germline-derived CDR1 and CDR2 are LGHNT and FRNRAP. The V and J ends lost 1 base and 3 bases respectively, with 13 bases between them. CDR3 region: CASGLDRSSSYEQYF. CDR3 DNA: TGTGCTAGTGGTTTGGATCGCAGTTCTAGCTACGAGCAGTACTTC.

V is TRBV5-1 and J is TRBJ2-1; 10 bases map to TRBD1. V lost 4 bases, J lost 6 bases, and 10 bases stayed unmatched. This CDR3 has 16 residues. CDR1 and CDR2 (germline): SGHRS, YFSETQ. The CDR3 here is CASSARTGDRGNEQFF. CDR3 nucleotides: TGCGCCAGCAGCGCCCGGACAGGGGACAGGGGCAATGAGCAGTTCTTC.

The rearrangement joins TRBV30 to TRBJ1-1; tentative D call: TRBD1 (6 bases). The germline V gene has CDR1 GTSNPN and CDR2 SVGIG (reference sequence). This CDR3 has 13 amino acids. V gave up 0 bases and J gave up 8 bases, with 13 bases separating them. This CDR3 reads CAWSVRWDKEAFF. CDR3 in DNA: TGTGCCTGGAGTGTACGATGGGACAAAGAAGCTTTCTTT.

This chain uses TRBV7-8 with TRBJ2-5, with TRBD2 matching over 9 bases. The V and J ends lost 5 bases and 2 bases, in that order; junction bases with no gene match: 6. The CDR3 has 15 amino acids. The germline V gene encodes CDR1 SGHVS and CDR2 FQNEAQ. The CDR3 DNA sequence: TGTGCCAGCAGCCGAGGACTAGCGCGGCAAGAGACCCAGTACTTC. Its translation is CASSRGLARQETQYF.

The chain combines TRBV7-6 with TRBJ2-1, with D perhaps matching TRBD2 (5 bases). This CDR3 is built from 14 residues. Germline values: CDR1 SGHVS, CDR2 FNYEAQ. V was clipped by 1 base and J by 10 bases, with 14 bases between them. CDR3 in amino acids: CASSLGGNLVEQFF. CDR3 DNA sequence: TGTGCCAGCAGCTTAGGAGGGAACCTGGTGGAGCAGTTCTTC.

The V gene is TRBV2, the J gene TRBJ1-1, with D perhaps matching TRBD1 (6 bases). The CDR3 is made up of 13 amino acids. CDR1 and CDR2 (germline): SNHLY, FYNNEI. Between the trimmed V and J ends, which lost 6 bases and 8 bases, there was a span of 16 bases. In DNA, the CDR3 is TGTGCCAGCAGAGCCGACAGGCTCGGGGAAGCTTTCTTT. Protein sequence: CASRADRLGEAFF. The variable domain in full, completed from reference TRBV2 and TRBJ1-1, reads EPEVTQTPSHQVTQMGQEVILRCVPISNHLYFYWYRQILGQKVEFLVSFYNNEISEKSEIFDDQFSVERPDGSNFTLKIRSTKLEDSAMYFCASRADRLGEAFFGQGTRLTVV.

A single count supports this clone. The rearrangement links TRBV19 to TRBJ1-1; 7 nucleotides match TRBD1. V dropped 5 bases and J dropped 1; count of bases not matched to a gene: 4. The CDR3 is 14 residues long. Germline-derived CDR1 and CDR2 are LNHDA and SQIVND (reference sequence). CDR3 protein: CASSHRGENTEAFF. CDR3 in DNA: TGTGCCAGTAGTCACAGGGGAGAGAACACTGAAGCTTTCTTT.

This chain uses TRBV5-1 with TRBJ2-3; TRBD2 agrees at 9 bases. This CDR3 spans 15 amino acids. The V and J ends lost 0 bases and 1 base, in that order; junction bases with no gene match: 0. Germline V gene data show CDR1 as SGHRS and CDR2 as YFSETQ. CDR3 coding DNA: TGCGCCAGCAGCTTGGGCGGGGGGGGCACAGATACGCAGTATTTT. The encoded protein is CASSLGGGGTDTQYF.

Remarks on this clone: Mismatch with germline at one junction end may stem from a read error. The V call is TRBV7-7, the J call TRBJ2-1, with TRBD2 matching 9 bases. This CDR3 has 15 residues. CDR1 and CDR2 from the germline V gene are SSHAT and FNYEAQ (reference sequence). In DNA, the CDR3 is TGTGCTAGCAGCTTAGGCCTAGCGGGAAACAATGAGCAGTTCTTC. This encodes CASSLGLAGNNEQFF.

V and J are TRBV11-2 and TRBJ2-7; 8 bases agree with TRBD1. The CDR3 consists of 14 residues. The V gene end was trimmed by 5 bases and the J gene end by 6 bases; junction bases not matched to a gene: 9. Germline-derived CDR1 and CDR2 are SGHAT and FQNNGV. This CDR3 is CASSQSTGVGEQYF. DNA of the CDR3: TGTGCCAGCAGCCAATCGACAGGGGTGGGCGAGCAGTACTTC.

V and J are TRBV7-3 and TRBJ1-1; D is undetermined. The CDR3 has 14 amino acids. Trimming stripped 1 base from V and 1 base from J, with 7 bases between. Looked up from germline, CDR1 is SGHTA and CDR2 is FQGTGA. For the CDR3, the DNA is TGTGCCAGCAGCTTAATCCCCGGGAACACTGAAGCTTTCTTT. As protein: CASSLIPGNTEAFF.

This clone showed up just once. DNA for the CDR3: TGTGCCAGCAGCCCACAGGGTACCTACAATGAGCAGTTCTTC. The encoded protein is CASSPQGTYNEQFF. The chain is built from TRBV9 and TRBJ2-1; D may be TRBD1 (6 bases). Looked up from germline, CDR1 is SGDLS and CDR2 is YYNGEE. The ends were cut back, 4 bases at V and 2 bases at J, with 10 bases in the middle. The CDR3 totals 14 residues.

This sequence joins TRBV18 and TRBJ1-1; the match to TRBD1 covers 9 bases. Germline V lookup: CDR1 KGHSH, CDR2 LQKENI. V lost 3 bases to trimming and J lost 0 bases; unmatched junction nucleotides: 5. The length of the CDR3 is 16 residues. The CDR3 sequence is CASSPGQGTLNTEAFF. As DNA, the CDR3 is TGTGCCAGCTCACCCGGACAGGGGACTTTGAACACTGAAGCTTTCTTT.

The chain is built from TRBV5-1 and TRBJ2-3; 11 bases are shared with TRBD1. The CDR3 loop spans 13 amino acids. After removal of 9 bases from V and 6 bases from J, the junction contained 6 bases not matched to a gene. The germline V gene encodes CDR1 SGHRS and CDR2 YFSETQ. The CDR3 loop is CATGDRGSDTQYF. In nucleotides, the CDR3 is TGCGCCACCGGGGACAGGGGGTCGGATACGCAGTATTTT.